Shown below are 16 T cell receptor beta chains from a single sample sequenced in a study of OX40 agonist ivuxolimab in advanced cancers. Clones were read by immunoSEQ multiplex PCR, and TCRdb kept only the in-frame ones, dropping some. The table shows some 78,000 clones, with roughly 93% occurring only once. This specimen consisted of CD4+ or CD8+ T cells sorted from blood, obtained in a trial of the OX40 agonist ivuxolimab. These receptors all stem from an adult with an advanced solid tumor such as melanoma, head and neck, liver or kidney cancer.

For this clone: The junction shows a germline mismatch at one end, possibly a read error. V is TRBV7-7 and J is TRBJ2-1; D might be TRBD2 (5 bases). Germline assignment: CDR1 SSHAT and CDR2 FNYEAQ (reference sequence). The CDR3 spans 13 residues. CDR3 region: CASSLTRSNEQFF. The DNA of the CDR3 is TGTGCTAGCAGCTTAACTAGATCCAATGAGCAGTTCTTC.

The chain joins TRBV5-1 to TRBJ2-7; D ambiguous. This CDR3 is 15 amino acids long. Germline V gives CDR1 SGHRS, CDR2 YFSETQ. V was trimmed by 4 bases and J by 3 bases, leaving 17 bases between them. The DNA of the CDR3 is TGCGCCAGCAGCCCTGAGGCAGGCACCCGCTACGAGCAGTACTTC. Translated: CASSPEAGTRYEQYF.

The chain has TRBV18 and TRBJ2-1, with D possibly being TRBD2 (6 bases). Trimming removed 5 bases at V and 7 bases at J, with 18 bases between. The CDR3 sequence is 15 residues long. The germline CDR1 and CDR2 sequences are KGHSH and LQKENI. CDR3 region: CASSGEATSINEQFF. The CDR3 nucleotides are TGTGCCAGCTCAGGGGAGGCGACATCGATAAATGAGCAGTTCTTC.

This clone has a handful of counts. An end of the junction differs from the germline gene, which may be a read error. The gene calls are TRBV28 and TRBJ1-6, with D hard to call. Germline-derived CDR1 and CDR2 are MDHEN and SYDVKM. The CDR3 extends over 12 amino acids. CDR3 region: CASSTGSRETHF. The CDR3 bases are TGTGCCAGCTCCACGGGGAGCAGAGAAACACATTTT. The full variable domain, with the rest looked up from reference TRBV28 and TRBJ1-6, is DVKVTQSSRYLVKRTGEKVFLECVQDMDHENMFWYRQDPGLGLRLIYFSYDVKMKEKGDIPEGYSVSREKKERFSLILESASTNQTSMYLCASSTGSRETHFGNGTRLTVT.

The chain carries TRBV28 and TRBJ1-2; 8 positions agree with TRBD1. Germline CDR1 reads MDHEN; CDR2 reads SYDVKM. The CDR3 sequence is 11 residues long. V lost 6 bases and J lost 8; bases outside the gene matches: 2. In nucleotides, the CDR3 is TGTGCCAGCAGCCCAGGGGGCGGCTACACCTTC. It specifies CASSPGGGYTF.

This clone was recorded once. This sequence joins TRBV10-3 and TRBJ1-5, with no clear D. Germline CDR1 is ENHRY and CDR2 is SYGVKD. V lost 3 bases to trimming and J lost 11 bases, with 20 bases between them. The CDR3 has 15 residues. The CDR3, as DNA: TGTGCCATCAGTGACCGGGAATTCCTGTTCATGTCCCAGCATTTT. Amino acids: CAISDREFLFMSQHF.

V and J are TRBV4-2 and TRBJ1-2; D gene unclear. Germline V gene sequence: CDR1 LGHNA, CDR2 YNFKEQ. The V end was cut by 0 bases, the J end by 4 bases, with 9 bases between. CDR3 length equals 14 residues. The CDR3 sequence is CASSQENSLYGYTF. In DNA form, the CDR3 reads TGTGCCAGCAGCCAAGAGAACAGTCTCTATGGCTACACCTTC.

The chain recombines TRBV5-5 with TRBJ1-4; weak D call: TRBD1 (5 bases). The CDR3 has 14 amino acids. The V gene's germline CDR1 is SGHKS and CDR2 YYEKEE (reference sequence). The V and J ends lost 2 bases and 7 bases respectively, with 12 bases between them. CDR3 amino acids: CASSFAAGPEKLFF. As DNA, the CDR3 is TGTGCCAGCAGCTTTGCGGCAGGGCCTGAAAAACTGTTTTTT.

In nucleotides, the CDR3 is TGTGCCACCAGCAGGAAGCGCCGTTCACAGGGCTCCTACGAGCAGTACTTC. This translates into CATSRKRRSQGSYEQYF. The J gene is TRBJ2-7, the V gene TRBV15; TRBD1 is a possible D gene (6 bases). The CDR3 consists of 17 residues. Germline-derived CDR1 and CDR2 are LNHNV and YYDKDF (reference sequence). With 3 bases removed from V and 0 bases from J, the gap between germline ends came to 18 bases.

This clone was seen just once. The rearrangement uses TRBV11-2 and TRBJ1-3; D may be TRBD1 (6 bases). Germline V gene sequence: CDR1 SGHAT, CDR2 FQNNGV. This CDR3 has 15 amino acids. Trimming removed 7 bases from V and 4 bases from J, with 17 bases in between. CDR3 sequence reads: CASNPGAGDGNTIYF. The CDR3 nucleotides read TGTGCCAGCAACCCAGGCGCAGGGGACGGAAACACCATATATTTT.

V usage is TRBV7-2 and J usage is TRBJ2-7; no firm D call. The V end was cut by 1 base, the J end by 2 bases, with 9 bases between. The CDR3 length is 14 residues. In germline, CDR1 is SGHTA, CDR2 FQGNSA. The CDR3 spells CASSLGIWPYEQYF. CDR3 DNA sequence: TGTGCCAGCAGCTTAGGGATTTGGCCCTACGAGCAGTACTTC.

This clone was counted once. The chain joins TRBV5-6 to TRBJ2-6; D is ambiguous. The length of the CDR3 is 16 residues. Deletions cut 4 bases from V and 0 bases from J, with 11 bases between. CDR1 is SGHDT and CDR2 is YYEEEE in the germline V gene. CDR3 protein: CASSPLHSSGANVLTF. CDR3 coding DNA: TGTGCCAGCAGCCCCCTACACAGCTCTGGGGCCAACGTCCTGACTTTC.

The CDR3, as DNA: TGTGCCAGCTCCGCCGGGGGTGGGACATGGGGGCAGAACACCGGGGAGCTGTTTTTT. This gives the protein CASSAGGGTWGQNTGELFF. The rearrangement links TRBV11-3 to TRBJ2-2; possibly TRBD1 or TRBD2 for D (6 bases each). V lost 8 bases and J lost 1, with 26 bases in between. CDR1 and CDR2 (germline): SGHNT, YENEEA. The length of the CDR3 is 19 residues.

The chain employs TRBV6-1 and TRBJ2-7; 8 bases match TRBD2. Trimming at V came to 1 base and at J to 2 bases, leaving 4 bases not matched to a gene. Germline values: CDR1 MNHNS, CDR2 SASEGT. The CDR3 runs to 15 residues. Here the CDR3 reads CASSEGASGPYEQYF. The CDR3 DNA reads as TGTGCCAGCAGTGAAGGGGCTAGCGGGCCCTACGAGCAGTACTTC.

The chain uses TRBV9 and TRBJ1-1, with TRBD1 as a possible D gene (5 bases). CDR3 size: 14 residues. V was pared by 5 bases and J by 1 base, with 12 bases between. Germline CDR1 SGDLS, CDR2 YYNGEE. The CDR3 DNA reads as TGTGCCAGCAGAACGCCGGGGGGGAACACTGAAGCTTTCTTT. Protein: CASRTPGGNTEAFF.

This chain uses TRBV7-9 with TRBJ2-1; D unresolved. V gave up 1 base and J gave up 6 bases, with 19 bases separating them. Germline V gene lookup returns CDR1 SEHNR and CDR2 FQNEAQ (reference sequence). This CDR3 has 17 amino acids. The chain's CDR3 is CASSLGRLGSKGNEQFF. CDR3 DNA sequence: TGTGCCAGCAGCTTAGGTCGGTTGGGATCGAAGGGCAATGAGCAGTTCTTC.